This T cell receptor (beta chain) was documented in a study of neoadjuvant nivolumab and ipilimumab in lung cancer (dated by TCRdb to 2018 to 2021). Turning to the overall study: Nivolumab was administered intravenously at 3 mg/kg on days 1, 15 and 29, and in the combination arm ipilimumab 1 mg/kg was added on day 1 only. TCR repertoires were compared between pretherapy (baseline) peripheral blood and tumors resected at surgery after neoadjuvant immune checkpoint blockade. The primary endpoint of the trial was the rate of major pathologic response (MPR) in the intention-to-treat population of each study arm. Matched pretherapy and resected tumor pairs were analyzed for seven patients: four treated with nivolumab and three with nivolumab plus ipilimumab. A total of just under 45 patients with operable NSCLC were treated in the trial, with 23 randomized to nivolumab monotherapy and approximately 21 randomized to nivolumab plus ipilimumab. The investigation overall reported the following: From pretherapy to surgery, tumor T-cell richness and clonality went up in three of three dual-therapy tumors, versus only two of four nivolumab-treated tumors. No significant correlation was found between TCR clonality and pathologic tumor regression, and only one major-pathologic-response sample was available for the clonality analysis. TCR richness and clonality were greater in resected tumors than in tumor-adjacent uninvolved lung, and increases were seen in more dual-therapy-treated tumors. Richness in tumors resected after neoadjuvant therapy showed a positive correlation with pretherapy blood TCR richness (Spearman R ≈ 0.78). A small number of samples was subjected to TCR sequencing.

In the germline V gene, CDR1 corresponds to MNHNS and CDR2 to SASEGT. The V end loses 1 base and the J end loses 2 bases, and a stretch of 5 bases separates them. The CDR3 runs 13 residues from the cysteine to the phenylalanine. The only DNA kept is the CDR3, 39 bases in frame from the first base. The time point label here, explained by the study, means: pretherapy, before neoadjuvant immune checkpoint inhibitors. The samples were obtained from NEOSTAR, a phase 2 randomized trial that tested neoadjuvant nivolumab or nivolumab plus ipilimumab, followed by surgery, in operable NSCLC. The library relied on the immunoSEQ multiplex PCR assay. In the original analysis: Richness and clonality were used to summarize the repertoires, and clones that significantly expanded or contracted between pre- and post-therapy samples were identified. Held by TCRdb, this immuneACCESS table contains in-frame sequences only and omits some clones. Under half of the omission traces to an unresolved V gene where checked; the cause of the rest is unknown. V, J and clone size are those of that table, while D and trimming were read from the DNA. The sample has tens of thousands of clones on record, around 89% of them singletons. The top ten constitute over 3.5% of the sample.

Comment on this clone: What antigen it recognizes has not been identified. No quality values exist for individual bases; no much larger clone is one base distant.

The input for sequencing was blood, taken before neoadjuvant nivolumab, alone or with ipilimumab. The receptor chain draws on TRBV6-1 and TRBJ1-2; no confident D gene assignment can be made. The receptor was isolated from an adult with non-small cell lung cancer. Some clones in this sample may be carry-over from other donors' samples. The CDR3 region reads CASSEESNYGYTF. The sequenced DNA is TGTGCCAGCAGTGAAGAGTCAAACTATGGCTACACCTTC.